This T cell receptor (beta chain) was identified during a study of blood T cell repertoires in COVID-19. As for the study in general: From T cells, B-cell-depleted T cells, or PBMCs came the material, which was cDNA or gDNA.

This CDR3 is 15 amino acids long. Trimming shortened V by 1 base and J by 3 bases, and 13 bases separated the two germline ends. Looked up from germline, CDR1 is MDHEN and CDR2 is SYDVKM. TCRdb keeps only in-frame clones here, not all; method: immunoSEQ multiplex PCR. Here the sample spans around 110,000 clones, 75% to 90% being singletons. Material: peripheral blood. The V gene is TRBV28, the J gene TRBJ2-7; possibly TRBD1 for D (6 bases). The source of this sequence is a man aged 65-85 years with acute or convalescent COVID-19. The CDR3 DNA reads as TGTGCCAGCAGTTTATTAACAGGGAGAATCTACGAGCAGTACTTC. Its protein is CASSLLTGRIYEQYF.